These T cell receptor beta chains were read from a single sample in a study of blood T cell repertoires in COVID-19. This table comes from immunoSEQ multiplex PCR, and its TCRdb copy is limited to in-frame clones, with some not included. The sample yields about 230,000 clones, 75% to 90% seen once. Specimen: peripheral blood. The receptors stem from a woman aged 65 to 85 with active or convalescent COVID-19. Both conserved end residues are part of each CDR3.

V	length	J	CDR3
TRBV5-6	12	TRBJ2-1	CASSWDNNEQFF
TRBV7-9	18	TRBJ2-5	CASSLTGGLVGTRETQYF
TRBV7-2	17	TRBJ2-2	CASSSTGGLRYTGELFF
TRBV7-9	15	TRBJ2-6	CASSRGGGGANVLTF
TRBV4-1	16	TRBJ2-7	CASSQPGLAGSYEQYF
TRBV5-4	14	TRBJ1-4	CASSPDEDGEKLFF
TRBV25-1	13	TRBJ2-3	CATTLGPTDTQYF
TRBV29-1	14	TRBJ1-2	CSVSLQTGDYGYTF
TRBV11-3	15	TRBJ2-7	CASPARGPPSYEQYF
TRBV4-1	21	TRBJ2-4	CASSQEGGPLAGVSSKNIQYF
TRBV5-8	18	TRBJ2-1	CASSLGLAGGRGYNEQFF
TRBV11-3	13	TRBJ1-1	CASSLGEGYEAFF
TRBV19	17	TRBJ2-1	CASSIDRGGGTFNEQFF
TRBV7-9	13	TRBJ1-1	CASSPSGGLGAFF
TRBV18	14	TRBJ2-7	CASSGGLVTYEQYF
TRBV5-6	16	TRBJ2-7	CASSLGGMALGYEQYF
TRBV6-5	14	TRBJ2-7	CASSYWGPSYEQYF
TRBV11-2	13	TRBJ1-1	CASSFSTGGEAFF
TRBV20-1	11	TRBJ1-2	CSANRLGGYTF
TRBV19	13	TRBJ1-1	CASSDRTGLVAFF
TRBV15	13	TRBJ2-7	CATSSYPPYEQYF
TRBV5-1	14	TRBJ2-3	CASSLGRPGDTQYF
TRBV9	17	TRBJ2-2	CASSFGLAAQNTGELFF
TRBV19	16	TRBJ1-2	CASSSGLGLSTYGYTF
TRBV11-2	14	TRBJ1-1	CASSLGAGVDEAFF
TRBV5-1	15	TRBJ1-2	CASSLFGTSNYGYTF
TRBV2	15	TRBJ1-5	CASRGQDYSNQPQHF
TRBV7-2	16	TRBJ2-7	CASSLGSSGRLYEQYF
TRBV30	12	TRBJ2-1	CAWSLLADEQFF
TRBV18	14	TRBJ2-7	CASSPRTASYEQYF